The clone carrying this TCR beta chain appeared a few times. No antigen is known for it. Healthy bone marrow donors made up the cohort. Donors had nominal health at sampling but likely had unrecorded immune exposures. This record belongs to a study of cytomegalovirus exposure and HLA in healthy donors. Study conclusions and caveats: In a later analysis, V- and J-gene trimming of beta chains associated with a DCLRE1C missense variant, replicated independently. Most TCR beta V segments were productive about 90% or about 30% of the time in an earlier analysis.

Germline loops: CDR1 GTSNPN, CDR2 SVGIG (reference sequence). V dropped 3 bases and J dropped 9 bases, with 15 bases sitting between them. The CDR3 is 13 amino acids. PCR amplification relied on 60 Vbeta primers (plus 13 Jbeta primers). Clones were sequenced by immunoSEQ multiplex PCR, and TCRdb holds only the in-frame ones, with some missing. Of 95,000 to 150,000 clones listed, 10% to 13% are singletons. The chain uses TRBV30 and TRBJ2-1; TRBD2 might be the D (6 bases). The clonotype comes from a woman aged 18-35 years in good health and CMV-seropositive. What was sequenced was PBMCs. CDR3 in DNA: TGTGCCTGGAGACGGGACGCCGGGGGTGAGCAGTTCTTC. This translates into CAWRRDAGGEQFF. Full variable domain (outside the CDR3, taken from reference TRBV30 and TRBJ2-1): SQTIHQWPATLVQPVGSPLSLECTVEGTSNPNLYWYRQAAGRGLQLLFYSVGIGQISSEVPQNLSASRPQDRQFILSSKKLLLSDSGFYLCAWRRDAGGEQFFGPGTRLTVL.